The T cell receptor beta chain under discussion was sequenced for a study of blood T cell repertoires in COVID-19 (dated by TCRdb to the early 2020s). Study-level background: The collaborator samples originated in the United States, Italy and Spain and spanned the acute and convalescent phases of COVID-19. The prospective study material was composed of cDNA or gDNA derived from T cells, B-cell-depleted T cells, or PBMCs. Deeply sampled blood TCRbeta repertoires from subjects exposed to, actively infected with, or recovered from COVID-19 were included in the dataset. The repertoires were made available in a free public database intended to serve as a resource for research on the immune response to SARS-CoV-2. The samples were drawn from the first 160 participants of the ongoing ImmuneRACE study and from 1,254 subjects provided by 6 global collaborators. Nearly every sample came with metadata listing a de-identified subject ID, COVID-19 status, age in years and sex. HLA class I and class II types, where available, came from metadata supplied by the sample provider rather than from assay-based typing.

Study-level results and caveats: The amount of clinical and demographic metadata varied by source and participant and was provided uncurated.

V is cut by 0 bases and J by 4 bases, and the space between the germline ends is 12 bases. Inclusive of the bounding cysteine and phenylalanine, the CDR3 is 15 residues long. Only CDR3 DNA is held: 45 bases, read in frame from base 1. CDR1 SGHVS and CDR2 FNYEAQ were looked up in the germline V gene. Enrolling through a virtual design, the prospective study's participants ranged in age from roughly 18 to 90 years and lived across roughly 23 United States geographic areas. In the prospective study, participants were assigned to cohorts based on the clinical history participants reported in a screening survey and a study questionnaire. Each participant in the prospective study had whole blood, serum and a nasopharyngeal or oropharyngeal swab collected by mobile phlebotomists. Prospective study participants could optionally give additional blood draws and questionnaires over an approximately 2-month period. Before DNA extraction, blood samples from the prospective study were shipped at room temperature or frozen.

The immunoSEQ Assay, a bias-controlled multiplex PCR, was used to amplify TCRbeta CDR3 regions from genomic DNA. On the authors' methods: The number of nucleated cells in each sample was estimated from the amplification of reference gene primers within the assay. Sequence reads were collapsed and filtered to measure the absolute abundance of every unique TCRbeta CDR3 rearrangement. For each sample, productive Simpson clonality was calculated as the square root of Simpson's diversity index across productive rearrangements. TCRdb obtained this table from immuneACCESS and retained in-frame rearrangements with V and J assigned. These tables miss some clones; where compared with another copy, unresolved V genes account for less than half of the shortfall, and the remainder is unexplained. V and J calls and clone size come straight from that table; D and trimming were deduced from the DNA. This sample lists 290,000 or so clones; nearly 90% were detected once. Jointly, the top ten make up around 4.5% of the sample.

On this clone itself: Its antigen remains undetermined. The input lacks base qualities; no much larger clone sits a single base away.

The source is a woman aged 18-29 years with acute COVID-19. The V and J genes are TRBV7-6 and TRBJ2-5; TRBD2 might be the D gene, on 5 matching bases. The sequenced sample consisted of PBMCs or T cells enriched from blood (not recorded which). The DNA reads as follows: TGTGCCAGCAGCTTAGCGATTAGTCGGGGAGAGACCCAGTACTTC. The encoded protein is CASSLAISRGETQYF.